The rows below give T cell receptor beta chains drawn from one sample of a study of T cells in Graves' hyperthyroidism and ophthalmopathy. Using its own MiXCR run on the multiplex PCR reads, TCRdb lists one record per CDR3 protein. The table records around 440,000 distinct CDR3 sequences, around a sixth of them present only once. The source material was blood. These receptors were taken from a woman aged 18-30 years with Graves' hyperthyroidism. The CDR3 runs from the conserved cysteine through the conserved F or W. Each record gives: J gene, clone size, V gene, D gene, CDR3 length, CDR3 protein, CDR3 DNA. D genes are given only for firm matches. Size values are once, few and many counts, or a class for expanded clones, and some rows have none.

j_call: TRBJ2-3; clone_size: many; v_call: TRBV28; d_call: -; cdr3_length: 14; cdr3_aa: CASSPLTEEDTQYF; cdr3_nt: TGTGCCAGCAGTCCCTTGACAGAAGAGGATACGCAGTATTTT
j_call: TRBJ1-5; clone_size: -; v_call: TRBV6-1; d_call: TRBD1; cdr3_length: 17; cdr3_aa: CASSELRDRWSNQPQHF; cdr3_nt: TGTGCCAGCAGTGAACTACGGGACAGGTGGAGCAATCAGCCCCAGCATTTT
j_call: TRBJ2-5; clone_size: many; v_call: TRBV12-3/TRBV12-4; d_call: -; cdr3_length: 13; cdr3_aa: CASSGQIQETQYF; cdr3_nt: TGTGCCTCCTCCGGACAGATCCAAGAGACCCAGTACTTC
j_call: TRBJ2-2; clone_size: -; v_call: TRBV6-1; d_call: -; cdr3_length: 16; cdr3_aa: CASTPGRRGPIGELFF; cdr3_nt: TGTGCCAGCACCCCAGGGAGACGGGGACCCATCGGGGAGCTGTTTTTT
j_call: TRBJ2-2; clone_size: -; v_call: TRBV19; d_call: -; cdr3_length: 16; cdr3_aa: CASSIPQGRSTGELFF; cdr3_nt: TGTGCCAGTAGTATCCCCCAGGGTCGTAGCACCGGGGAGCTGTTTTTT
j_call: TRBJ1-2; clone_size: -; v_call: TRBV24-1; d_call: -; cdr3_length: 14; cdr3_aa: CATSDSWGADGYTF; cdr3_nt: TGTGCCACCAGTGATAGTTGGGGGGCTGATGGCTACACCTTC
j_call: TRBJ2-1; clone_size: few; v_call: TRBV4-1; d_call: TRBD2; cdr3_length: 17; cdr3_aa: CASRQSGRGQFDNEQFF; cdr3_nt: TGCGCCAGCAGGCAAAGCGGGAGGGGTCAATTTGACAATGAGCAGTTCTTC
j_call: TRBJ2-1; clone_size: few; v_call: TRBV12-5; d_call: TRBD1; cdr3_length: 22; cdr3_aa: CASGLYASGGESYRESYNEQFF; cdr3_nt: TGTGCTAGTGGTTTATACGCGTCAGGGGGCGAATCCTATCGTGAATCCTACAATGAGCAGTTCTTC
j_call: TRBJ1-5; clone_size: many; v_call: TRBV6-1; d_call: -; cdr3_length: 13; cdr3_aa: CASSWAGNQPQHF; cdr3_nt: TGTGCCAGCAGTTGGGCAGGGAATCAGCCCCAGCATTTT
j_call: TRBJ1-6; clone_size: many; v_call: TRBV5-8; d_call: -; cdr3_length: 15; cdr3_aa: CASSLAGLFNSPLHF; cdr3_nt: TGTGCCAGCAGCTTGGCGGGACTCTTTAATTCACCCCTCCACTTT
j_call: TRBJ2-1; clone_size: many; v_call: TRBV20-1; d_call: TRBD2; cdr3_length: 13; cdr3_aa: CSTSGLAIWEQFF; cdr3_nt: TGCAGTACCTCGGGACTAGCGATTTGGGAGCAGTTCTTC
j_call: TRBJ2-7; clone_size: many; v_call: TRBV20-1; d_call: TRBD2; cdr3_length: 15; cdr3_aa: CSARGLAGGSHEQYF; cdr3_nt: TGCAGTGCGCGAGGTTTAGCGGGGGGTTCCCACGAGCAGTACTTC
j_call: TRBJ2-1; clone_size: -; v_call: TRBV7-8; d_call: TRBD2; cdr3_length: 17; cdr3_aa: CASTAGIAGGVYNEQFF; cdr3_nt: TGTGCCAGCACAGCTGGAATAGCGGGGGGCGTATACAATGAGCAGTTCTTC
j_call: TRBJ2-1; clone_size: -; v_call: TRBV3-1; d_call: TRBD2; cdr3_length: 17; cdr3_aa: CASSQGLAGGEYNEQFF; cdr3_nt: TGTGCCAGCAGCCAAGGACTAGCGGGAGGAGAATACAATGAGCAGTTCTTC
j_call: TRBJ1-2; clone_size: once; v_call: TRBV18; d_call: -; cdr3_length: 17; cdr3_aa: CASSPSGTSEGNYGYTF; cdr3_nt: TGTGCCAGCTCACCATCGGGAACGTCGGAGGGTAACTATGGCTACACCTTC
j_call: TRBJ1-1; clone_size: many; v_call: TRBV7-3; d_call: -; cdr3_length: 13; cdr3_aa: CASRRSGETEAFF; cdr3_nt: TGTGCCAGCAGGCGCTCAGGGGAAACTGAAGCTTTCTTT
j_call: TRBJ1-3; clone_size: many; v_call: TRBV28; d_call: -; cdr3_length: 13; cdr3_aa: CASSLSRGNTIYF; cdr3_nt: TGTGCCAGCAGTCTCTCTCGGGGAAACACCATATATTTT
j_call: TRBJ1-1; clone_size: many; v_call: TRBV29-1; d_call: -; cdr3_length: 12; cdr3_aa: CSVRQPNTEAFF; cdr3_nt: TGCAGCGTTCGACAGCCGAACACTGAAGCTTTCTTT
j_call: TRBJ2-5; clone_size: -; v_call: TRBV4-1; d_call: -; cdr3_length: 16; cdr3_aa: CASSQDYGGKAETQYF; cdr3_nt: TGCGCCAGCAGCCAAGATTATGGGGGGAAGGCAGAGACCCAGTACTTC
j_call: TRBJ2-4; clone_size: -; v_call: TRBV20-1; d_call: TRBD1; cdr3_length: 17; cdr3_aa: CSARRTDRVRAKNIQYF; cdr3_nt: TGCAGTGCTAGGAGAACAGACAGGGTTCGAGCCAAAAACATTCAGTACTTC
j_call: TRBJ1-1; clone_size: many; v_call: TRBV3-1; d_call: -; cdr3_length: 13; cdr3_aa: CASSQVSSTEAFF; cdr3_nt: TGTGCCAGCAGCCAAGTAAGCTCAACTGAAGCTTTCTTT
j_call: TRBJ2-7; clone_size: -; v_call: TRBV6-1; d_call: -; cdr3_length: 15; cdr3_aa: CASSTPSGSSYEQYF; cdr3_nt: TGTGCCAGCAGTACGCCATCGGGCAGTTCCTACGAGCAGTACTTC
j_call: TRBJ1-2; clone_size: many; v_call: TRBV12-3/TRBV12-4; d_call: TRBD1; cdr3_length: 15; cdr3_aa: CASSFQPGGTVGYTF; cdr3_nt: TGTGCCAGCAGTTTTCAGCCAGGGGGGACAGTGGGCTACACCTTC
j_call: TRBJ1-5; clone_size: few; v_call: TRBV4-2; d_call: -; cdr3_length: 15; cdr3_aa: CASSREGRSNQPQHF; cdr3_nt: TGTGCCAGCAGCCGGGAGGGACGAAGTAATCAGCCCCAGCATTTT
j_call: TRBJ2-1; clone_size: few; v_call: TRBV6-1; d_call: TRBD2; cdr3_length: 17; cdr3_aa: CASTGLAGGPTYNEQFF; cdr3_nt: TGTGCCAGCACCGGACTAGCGGGGGGTCCGACCTACAATGAGCAGTTCTTC
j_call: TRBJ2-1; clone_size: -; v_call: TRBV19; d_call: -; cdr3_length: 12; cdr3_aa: CASRDLAEEQFF; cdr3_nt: TGTGCCAGTAGGGATCTAGCAGAAGAGCAGTTCTTC
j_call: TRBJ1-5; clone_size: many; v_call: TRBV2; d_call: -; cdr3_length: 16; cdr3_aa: CASSERDRARNQPQHF; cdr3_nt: TGTGCCAGCAGTGAAAGGGACCGGGCCCGAAATCAGCCCCAGCATTTT
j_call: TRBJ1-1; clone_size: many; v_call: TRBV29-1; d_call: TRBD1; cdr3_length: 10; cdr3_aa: CSVQQGKAFF; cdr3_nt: TGCAGCGTGCAACAGGGGAAGGCTTTCTTT
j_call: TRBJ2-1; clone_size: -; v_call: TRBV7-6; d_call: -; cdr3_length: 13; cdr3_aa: CASSSPTLNEQFF; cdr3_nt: TGTGCCAGCAGCTCGCCAACTCTCAATGAGCAGTTCTTC
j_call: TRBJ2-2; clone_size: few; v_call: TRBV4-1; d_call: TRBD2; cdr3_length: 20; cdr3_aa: CASSQESGLAGEIFTGELFF; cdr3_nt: TGCGCCAGCAGCCAAGAGAGCGGACTAGCGGGAGAGATATTCACCGGGGAGCTGTTTTTT
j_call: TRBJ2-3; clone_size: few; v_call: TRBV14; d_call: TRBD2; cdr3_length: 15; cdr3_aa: CASSQVAGVRDTQYF; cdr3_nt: TGTGCCAGCAGCCAAGTAGCGGGAGTTAGAGATACGCAGTATTTT
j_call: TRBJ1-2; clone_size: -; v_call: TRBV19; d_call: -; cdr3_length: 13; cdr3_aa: CASRIGGVYGYTF; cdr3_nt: TGTGCCAGTAGAATTGGAGGGGTCTATGGCTACACCTTC
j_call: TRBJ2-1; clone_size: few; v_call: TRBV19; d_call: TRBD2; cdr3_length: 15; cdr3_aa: CASSIAGGPNNEQFF; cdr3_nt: TGTGCCAGTAGTATAGCGGGAGGGCCCAACAATGAGCAGTTCTTC
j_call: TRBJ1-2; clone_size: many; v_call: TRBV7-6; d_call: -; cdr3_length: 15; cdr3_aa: CASSLSGLDNYGYTF; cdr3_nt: TGTGCCAGCAGCTTATCGGGTTTGGATAACTATGGCTACACCTTC
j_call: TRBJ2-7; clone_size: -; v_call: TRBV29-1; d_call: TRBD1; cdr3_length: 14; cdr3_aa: CSVEITGTGIEQYF; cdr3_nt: TGCAGCGTTGAAATAACGGGGACAGGGATAGAGCAGTACTTC
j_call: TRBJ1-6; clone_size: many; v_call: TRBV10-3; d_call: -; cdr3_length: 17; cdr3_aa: CAISEVGRRGGNSPLHF; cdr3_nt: TGTGCCATCAGTGAAGTTGGGCGCAGGGGAGGAAATTCACCCCTCCACTTT
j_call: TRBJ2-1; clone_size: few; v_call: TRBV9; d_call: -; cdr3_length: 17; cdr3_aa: CASSGNGGTGGLNEQFF; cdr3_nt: TGTGCCAGCAGCGGGAATGGGGGAACGGGGGGCCTCAATGAGCAGTTCTTC
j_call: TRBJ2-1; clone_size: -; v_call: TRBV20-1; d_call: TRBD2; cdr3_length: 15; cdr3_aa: CSARQLAGNRWEQFF; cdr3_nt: TGCAGTGCTAGACAACTAGCGGGAAATCGCTGGGAGCAGTTCTTC
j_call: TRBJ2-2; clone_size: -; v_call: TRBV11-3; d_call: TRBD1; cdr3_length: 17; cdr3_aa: CASSRSWDRGHTGELFF; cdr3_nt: TGTGCCAGCAGCAGATCCTGGGACAGGGGACACACCGGGGAGCTGTTTTTT
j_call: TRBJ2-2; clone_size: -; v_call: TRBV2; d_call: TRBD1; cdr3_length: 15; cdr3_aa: CATSENRGNTGELFF; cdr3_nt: TGTGCCACCAGTGAAAACAGGGGGAACACCGGGGAGCTGTTTTTT
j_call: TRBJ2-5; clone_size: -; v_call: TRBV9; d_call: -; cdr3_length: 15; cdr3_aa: CASSVAGVYGETQYF; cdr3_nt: TGTGCCAGCAGCGTAGCAGGGGTTTACGGAGAGACCCAGTACTTC
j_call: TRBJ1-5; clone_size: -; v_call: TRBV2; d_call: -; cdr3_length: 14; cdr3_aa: CGSRPQGAEQPQHF; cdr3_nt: TGTGGCAGCAGACCTCAGGGAGCCGAGCAGCCCCAGCATTTT
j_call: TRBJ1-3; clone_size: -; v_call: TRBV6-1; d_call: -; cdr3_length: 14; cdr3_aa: CAIRDGSSGNTIYF; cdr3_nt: TGTGCCATTAGGGACGGTTCCTCTGGAAACACCATATATTTT
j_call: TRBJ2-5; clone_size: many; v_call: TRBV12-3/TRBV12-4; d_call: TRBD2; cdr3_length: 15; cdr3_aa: CASSSAGGMSETQYF; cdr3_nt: TGTGCCAGCAGTTCGGCGGGGGGGATGTCGGAGACCCAGTACTTC
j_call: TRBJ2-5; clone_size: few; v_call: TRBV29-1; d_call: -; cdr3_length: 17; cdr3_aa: CSVEDRWRGRIQETQYF; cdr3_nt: TGCAGCGTTGAAGATCGGTGGAGGGGCAGGATACAAGAGACCCAGTACTTC
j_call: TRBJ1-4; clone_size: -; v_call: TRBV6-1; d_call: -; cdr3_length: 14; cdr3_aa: CASSYGGANEKLFF; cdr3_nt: TGTGCCAGCAGTTACGGCGGGGCTAATGAAAAACTGTTTTTT
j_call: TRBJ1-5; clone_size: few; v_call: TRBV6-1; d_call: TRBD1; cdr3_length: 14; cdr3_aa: CVSRTGAGNQPQHF; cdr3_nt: TGTGTCAGCAGGACAGGGGCGGGGAATCAGCCCCAGCATTTT
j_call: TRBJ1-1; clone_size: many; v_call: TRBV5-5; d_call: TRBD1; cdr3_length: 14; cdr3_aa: CASSWTGMNTEAFF; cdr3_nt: TGTGCCAGCAGCTGGACAGGGATGAACACTGAAGCTTTCTTT
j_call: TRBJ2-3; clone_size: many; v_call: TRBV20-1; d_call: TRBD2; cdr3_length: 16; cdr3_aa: CSASAGGPWGTDTQYF; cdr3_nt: TGCAGTGCTAGTGCGGGAGGGCCGTGGGGCACAGATACGCAGTATTTT
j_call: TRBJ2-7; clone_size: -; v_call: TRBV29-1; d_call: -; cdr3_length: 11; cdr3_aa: CSVEEGHEQYF; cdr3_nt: TGCAGCGTGGAGGAGGGCCACGAGCAGTACTTC